This is a list of T cell receptor beta chains from one sample in a study of beta chain features in type 1 diabetes. Sequencing was performed with immunoSEQ multiplex PCR; in TCRdb, only in-frame clones are kept and a portion is missing. The top ten clones hold around 0.63% of a sample with around 190,000 clones, about 12% of them seen once. The specimen sequenced was central memory CD4+ T cells from blood. These receptors all stem from a woman younger than 35 in good health. Each CDR3 is given with its conserved first and last residue.

TRBV19,TRBJ2-4,CASSPSQDRGGIQYF
TRBV6-5,TRBJ2-7,CASSYSPLARSEQYF
TRBV4-3,TRBJ2-1,CASSPTSGSPTEQFF
TRBV2,TRBJ2-5,CASLGDFRETQYF
TRBV28,TRBJ2-5,CASRGAETQYF
TRBV5-1,TRBJ2-7,CASSARDYPAEQYF
TRBV7-9,TRBJ2-1,CASSPVSSYNEQFF
TRBV19,TRBJ1-5,CASSNTGGSQPQHF
TRBV29-1,TRBJ1-1,CSVGAGPNTEAFF
TRBV5-1,TRBJ1-1,CASSSGAGAGNTEAFF
TRBV5-1,TRBJ1-1,CASSLGQRIMNTEAFF
TRBV27,TRBJ1-5,CASSVGTGGNQPQHF
TRBV7-8,TRBJ1-2,CASSLNQAGRYGYTF
TRBV12-5,TRBJ2-1,CASGLSGTKSYNEQFF
TRBV7-9,TRBJ2-7,CASSQDSPGQYF
TRBV14,TRBJ1-3,CASSQDQISGNTIYF
TRBV9,TRBJ1-4,CASSVGAESSQLFF
TRBV28,TRBJ2-7,CASSLIGESSYEQYF
TRBV7-9,TRBJ2-1,CASSRALASPYNEQFF
TRBV5-1,TRBJ2-1,CASSQAHSYNEQFF
TRBV7-9,TRBJ2-1,CASSLHGTSMNHEQFF
TRBV19,TRBJ2-2,CASSESGIPSGELFF
TRBV9,TRBJ2-5,CASSVEGGDRLQETQYF
TRBV9,TRBJ2-7,CASSVASGGYEQYF
TRBV28,TRBJ2-6,CASSPRTAGANVLTF
TRBV6-5,TRBJ1-2,CASSRQGARNGYTF
TRBV5-1,TRBJ2-1,CASSQQGTGGNEQFF
TRBV28,TRBJ2-7,CASRTTQGQQYF
TRBV27,TRBJ1-2,CASSLPGNEGYTF
TRBV28,TRBJ1-1,CASSRDTGTEAFF
TRBV19,TRBJ1-5,CASTDRQGASQPQHF
TRBV2,TRBJ2-1,CASSAGLAGGTYNEQFF
TRBV29-1,TRBJ2-5,CSVDLARETQYF
TRBV6-6,TRBJ2-1,CASSYSGGSSYNEQFF
TRBV7-2,TRBJ2-3,CASSSVSGSGTDTQYF
TRBV6-5,TRBJ2-1,CASSRTSGRADRFF
TRBV18,TRBJ2-7,CASSLTRDRSYEQYF
TRBV11-2,TRBJ1-2,CASSFDSYGYTF
TRBV7-2,TRBJ2-7,CASSSRTGVSYEQYF
TRBV29-1,TRBJ2-6,CSVGAGTGTRANVLTF
TRBV5-4,TRBJ1-2,CASSSDRTNYGYTF
TRBV28,TRBJ2-7,CASRIQSGRNEQYF